These 14 T cell receptor beta chains came from one sample sequenced in a study of Ad26.COV2.S vaccination and SARS-CoV-2 variants. Treatment described: some 20 received Ad26.COV2.S at low or high dose, single or two shots; roughly five received placebo; per-sample allocation not given. Specimens were obtained on day 63 following the first vaccine or placebo injection. The protocol was immunoSEQ multiplex PCR, while the TCRdb copy is restricted to in-frame clones and leaves out a portion. The repertoire consists of some 330,000 clones, with almost 90% occurring once and the leading ten covering approximately 5.8%. Source: peripheral blood, taken in a trial of Ad26.COV2.S vaccine versus placebo. The receptors stem from a person aged 18-65 years who received the Ad26.COV2.S COVID-19 vaccine or a placebo.

CDR3 coding DNA: TGCAGCGCCGACAGTTCAATGATCAATGGCTACACCTTC. Residues: CSADSSMINGYTF. The chain is built from TRBV29-1 and TRBJ1-2; a possible D gene is TRBD1 (5 bases). Germline assignment: CDR1 SQVTM and CDR2 ANQGSEA. This CDR3 has 13 residues. V lost 7 bases to trimming and J lost 6 bases, with 18 bases between them.

This chain links TRBV4-3 with TRBJ2-7; D possibly corresponds to TRBD1 (6 bases). V was shortened by 0 bases and J by 3 bases, with 6 bases between the two germline ends. The CDR3 length is 13 residues. Germline V gene data show CDR1 as LGHNA and CDR2 as YSLEER. The DNA of the CDR3 is TGCGCCAGCAGCCAAGAAGGGGGCTACGAGCAGTACTTC. It yields the protein CASSQEGGYEQYF.

The chain couples TRBV7-8 to TRBJ1-2; D unresolved. CDR3 length equals 15 residues. CDR1 SGHVS and CDR2 FQNEAQ come from the germline V gene. Between the trimmed V and J ends, which lost 2 bases and 0 bases, there was a span of 10 bases. CDR3 DNA: TGTGCCAGCAGCTTATTGGGCAAATCTAACTATGGCTACACCTTC. Protein: CASSLLGKSNYGYTF.

The J gene is TRBJ1-2, the V gene TRBV12-3 or TRBV12-4; 7 bases are a match to TRBD1. After removal of 3 bases from V and 8 bases from J, the junction contained 6 bases not matched to a gene. This CDR3 has 13 residues. CDR3 DNA: TGTGCCAGCAGTTTTGAGGGGGCGCAAGGCTACACCTTC. Protein product: CASSFEGAQGYTF.

The chain carries TRBV14 and TRBJ1-5; D call uncertain. The CDR3 is 18 amino acids. Trimming stripped 0 bases from V and 6 bases from J, with 21 bases between. The germline V gene encodes CDR1 SGHDN and CDR2 FVKESK. CDR3 DNA: TGTGCCAGCAGCCAAGAAAGATCGACGCATGGAGAATGTCAGCCCCAGCATTTT. This gives the protein CASSQERSTHGECQPQHF.

The chain carries TRBV5-4 and TRBJ1-6, with no clear D. V shed 3 bases and J shed 6 bases, with 19 bases lying between them. CDR1 and CDR2 (germline): SGHNT, YYREEE (reference sequence). This CDR3 region has 17 residues. The CDR3 here is CASSWALSEAINSPLHF. CDR3 nucleotides: TGTGCCAGCAGCTGGGCGCTGTCTGAGGCCATTAATTCACCCCTCCACTTT.

This clone showed up just once. The V and J genes are TRBV6-6 and TRBJ1-1, with 7 bases aligning to TRBD1. The CDR3 has 16 residues. CDR1 and CDR2 (germline): MNHNY, SVGAGI (reference sequence). The V and J ends lost 5 bases and 0 bases, in that order; junction bases with no gene match: 9. The chain's CDR3 is CASSRDRLSMNTEAFF. The DNA for the CDR3 is TGTGCCAGCAGTAGGGACAGACTTTCAATGAACACTGAAGCTTTCTTT.

The rearrangement uses TRBV3-1 (or the pseudogene TRBV3-2) and TRBJ2-2; the match to TRBD2 covers 12 bases. V was clipped by 3 bases and J by 0 bases; unmatched bases: 2. This CDR3 spans 17 amino acids. CDR1 and CDR2 from the germline V gene are LGHDT and YNNKEL (reference sequence). CDR3 coding DNA: TGTGCCAGCAGCCATTGGACTAGCGGGGCGAACACCGGGGAGCTGTTTTTT. Encoded protein: CASSHWTSGANTGELFF.

The V and J genes are TRBV6-5 and TRBJ2-7; 7 nucleotides agree with TRBD1. The V and J ends lost 6 bases and 4 bases, in that order; junction bases with no gene match: 9. This CDR3 is 14 amino acids long. Per germline, CDR1 MNHEY and CDR2 SVGAGI. The CDR3 DNA sequence: TGTGCCAGCAGCTCCCGGGACAGAGGTTACGAGCAGTACGTC. It is translated as CASSSRDRGYEQYV.

This rearrangement joins TRBV11-2 to TRBJ2-5, with TRBD1 as a possible D gene (6 bases). This CDR3 has 14 amino acids. Germline V gives CDR1 SGHAT, CDR2 FQNNGV. Trimming cost V 5 bases and J 5 bases, with 15 bases left between them. The CDR3 sequence is CASSETRGWETQYF. The CDR3 DNA sequence: TGTGCCAGCAGCGAAACCAGGGGTTGGGAGACCCAGTACTTC.

The chain recombines TRBV7-6 with TRBJ2-2, with 7 bases aligning to TRBD1. This CDR3 has 14 residues. Per the germline V gene, CDR1 is SGHVS and CDR2 is FNYEAQ. V gave up 5 bases and J gave up 1 base; unmatched junction bases: 1. CDR3 residues: CASSRQGNTGELFF. The DNA for the CDR3 is TGTGCCAGCAGCAGACAGGGGAACACCGGGGAGCTGTTTTTT. Variable domain in full (rest from reference TRBV7-6 and TRBJ2-2): GAGVSQSPRYKVTKRGQDVALRCDPISGHVSLYWYRQALGQGPEFLTYFNYEAQQDKSGLPNDRFSAERPEGSISTLTIQRTEQRDSAMYRCASSRQGNTGELFFGEGSRLTVL.

The sample holds a few counts of this clone. The chain couples TRBV19 to TRBJ1-5; the D is unclear. CDR3 length equals 12 residues. The V gene lost 1 base and the J gene lost 4 bases, with 2 bases spanning the gap. Germline CDR1 and CDR2: LNHDA and SQIVND (reference sequence). This CDR3 reads CASSIANQPQHF. In DNA form, the CDR3 reads TGTGCCAGTAGTATAGCAAATCAGCCCCAGCATTTT.

This clone was counted between two and nine times. The V and J genes are TRBV9 and TRBJ1-3; possible D gene TRBD1, 5 bases. Per germline, CDR1 SGDLS and CDR2 YYNGEE. This CDR3 is 13 amino acids long. The V end was cut by 1 base, the J end by 4 bases, with 6 bases between. Written as DNA, the CDR3 is TGTGCCAGCAGCGTACAGGGAGGAAACACCATATATTTT. Translation gives CASSVQGGNTIYF.

Only one count was recorded for this clone. The chain carries TRBV7-7 and TRBJ2-1, with 8 bases lining up with TRBD2. Germline V gives CDR1 SSHAT, CDR2 FNYEAQ (reference sequence). With 3 bases clipped from V and 7 bases from J, the junction kept 17 bases outside the gene matches. The CDR3 extends over 18 amino acids. CDR3 bases: TGTGCCAGCAGCTTTAGTCCCGGAGGGCTAGCGGGTTTTAATGAGCAGTTCTTC. Protein sequence: CASSFSPGGLAGFNEQFF. The whole variable domain, remainder taken from reference TRBV7-7 and TRBJ2-1, is GAGVSQSPRYKVTKRGQDVTLRCDPISSHATLYWYQQALGQGPEFLTYFNYEAQPDKSGLPSDRFSAERPEGSISTLTIQRTEQRDSAMYRCASSFSPGGLAGFNEQFFGPGTRLTVL.